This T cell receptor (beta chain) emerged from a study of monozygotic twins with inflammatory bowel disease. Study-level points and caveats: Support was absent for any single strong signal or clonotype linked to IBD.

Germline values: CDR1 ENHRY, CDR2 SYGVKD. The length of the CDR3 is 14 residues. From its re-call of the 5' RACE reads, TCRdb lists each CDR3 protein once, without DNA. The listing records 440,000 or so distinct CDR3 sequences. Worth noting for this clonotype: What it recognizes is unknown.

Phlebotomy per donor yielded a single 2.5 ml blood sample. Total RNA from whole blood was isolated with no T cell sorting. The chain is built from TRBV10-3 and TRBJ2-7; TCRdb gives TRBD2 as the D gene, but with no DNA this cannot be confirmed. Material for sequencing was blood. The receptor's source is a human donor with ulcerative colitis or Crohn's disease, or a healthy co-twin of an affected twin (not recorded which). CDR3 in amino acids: CAIKEGLAAAKQYF.